The 21 T cell receptor beta chains presented below share a single source sample, sequenced in a study of T-cell reconstitution after alpha-beta-depleted transplantation in children. TCRbeta library preparation incorporated unique molecular identifiers. TCRdb itself ran the PCR reads through MiXCR, one entry per CDR3 protein. Of 900,000 or so distinct CDR3 sequences listed, approximately 15% are singletons. Sequenced here: PBMCs, mostly from graft donor cells, sampled 360 days after TCRalphabeta/CD19-depleted stem cell transplant. The receptors were gathered from a male patient between 5 and 17 years old who had a stem cell transplant for acute lymphoblastic leukemia, so the T cells may come from the graft donor.

The chain joins TRBV5-1 to TRBJ2-7; D is undetermined. Germline V gene lookup returns CDR1 SGHRS and CDR2 YFSETQ. This CDR3 is built from 13 residues. Trimming took off 1 base at V and 3 bases at J, with 8 bases between the two ends. Here the CDR3 reads CASSLSADYEQYF. CDR3 DNA: TGCGCCAGCAGCTTGTCGGCGGACTACGAGCAGTACTTC.

V and J are TRBV6-5 and TRBJ2-7, with unresolved D. Germline CDR1 is MNHEY and CDR2 is SVGAGI. The CDR3 extends over 15 amino acids. Trimming shortened V by 3 bases and J by 3 bases, and 15 bases separated the two germline ends. CDR3 coding DNA: TGTGCCAGCAGTTATGCCCCGGCGCACTTCTACGAGCAGTACTTC. Translating gives CASSYAPAHFYEQYF.

The chain is built from TRBV10-1 and TRBJ2-7, with 8 bases matching TRBD2. The germline CDR1 and CDR2 sequences are WNHNN and SYGVQD (reference sequence). V trimming: 0 bases; J trimming: 1 base; junction bases outside the gene matches: 2. The CDR3 spans 15 residues. In DNA, the CDR3 is TGCGCCAGCAGTGAGTCGGTAGCGGGATCCTACGAGCAGTACTTC. It codes for CASSESVAGSYEQYF.

This clonotype was counted only a few times. The V and J genes are TRBV2 and TRBJ1-2; 8 nucleotides line up with TRBD1. J gave up 6 bases and V 5 bases, and 8 bases lay outside the gene matches. This CDR3 is 14 amino acids long. Germline assignment: CDR1 SNHLY and CDR2 FYNNEI. In nucleotides, the CDR3 is TGTGCCAGCAGTCCTCTCGACAGGGGCCATGGCTACACCTTC. It specifies CASSPLDRGHGYTF.

This clonotype appeared a single time. V and J are TRBV18 and TRBJ2-7; D perhaps matches TRBD1 (6 bases). The germline gives CDR1 KGHSH, CDR2 LQKENI. The CDR3 totals 15 residues. V lost 3 bases to trimming and J lost 3 bases, with 15 bases between them. CDR3 amino acids: CASSPRGDRNYEQYF. CDR3 in DNA: TGTGCCAGCTCACCCAGGGGTGATAGAAACTACGAGCAGTACTTC.

This chain joins TRBV4-2 and TRBJ1-1; 8 bases are a match to TRBD1. CDR1 is LGHNA and CDR2 is YNFKEQ in the germline V gene. The CDR3 has 18 residues. Trimming took 4 bases from V and 6 from J; bases not matched to a gene: 19. The CDR3 region is CASSRGGADRVFLAEAFF. CDR3 coding DNA: TGTGCCAGCAGCCGGGGGGGCGCGGACAGGGTGTTTTTAGCTGAAGCTTTCTTT.

As to this clonotype: A read error is likely, as this CDR3 ends without the conserved phenylalanine or tryptophan. The gene calls are TRBV12-3 or TRBV12-4 and TRBJ2-1, with 8 positions matching TRBD2. Losses at the gene ends were 3 bases for V and 5 bases for J; bases not matched to a gene: 6. The CDR3 loop spans 15 amino acids. The CDR3 region has the DNA TGTGCCAGCAGTTTGGGCGGGAGGATCAACAATGAGCAGTTCTGC. Translated, it gives CASSLGGRINNEQFC.

The V and J genes are TRBV6-1 and TRBJ2-2, with D perhaps matching TRBD2 (7 bases). The CDR3 loop spans 17 amino acids. V was shortened by 6 bases and J by 5 bases, with 22 bases between the two germline ends. CDR1 MNHNS and CDR2 SASEGT come from the germline V gene. CDR3 sequence reads: CASRRNGGAVRTGELFF. The CDR3 bases are TGTGCCAGCAGGCGGAATGGGGGGGCAGTAAGGACCGGGGAGCTGTTTTTT.

This clonotype occurred a few times. This chain joins TRBV10-3 and TRBJ2-7; D might be TRBD1 or TRBD2, each matching 5 bases. Germline CDR1 and CDR2: ENHRY and SYGVKD. V was pared by 2 bases and J by 0 bases, with 14 bases between. The CDR3 covers 16 residues. The CDR3 here is CAISEIPGRSSYEQYF. CDR3 coding DNA: TGTGCCATCAGTGAGATCCCGGGACGGAGCTCCTACGAGCAGTACTTC.

The J gene is TRBJ2-3, the V gene TRBV2, with 8 bases that match TRBD1. Germline lookup yields CDR1 SNHLY and CDR2 FYNNEI. CDR3 length: 16 residues. Unmatched junction bases numbered 9, after V lost 3 bases and J lost 4 bases. The CDR3 DNA is TGTGCCAGCAGTGAGGCAACGGGACAGGCCCCAGATACGCAGTATTTT. This encodes CASSEATGQAPDTQYF.

This rearrangement joins TRBV7-8 to TRBJ2-4; 7 bases match TRBD1. The CDR3 runs to 16 residues. J gave up 2 bases and V 5 bases, and 9 bases lay outside the gene matches. Germline V CDR1 and CDR2: SGHVS, FQNEAQ. This chain's CDR3 is CASSGIQGLSKNIQYF. The DNA for the CDR3 is TGTGCCAGCAGCGGGATACAGGGGTTATCCAAAAACATTCAGTACTTC.

J is TRBJ2-7 and V is TRBV9; 7 nucleotides match TRBD2. Germline CDR1 SGDLS, CDR2 YYNGEE. The CDR3 is 12 residues long. Trimming cost V 7 bases and J 4 bases; bases outside gene matches: 5. This chain's CDR3 is CASPGGFYEQYF. CDR3 nucleotide sequence: TGTGCCAGCCCCGGGGGGTTTTACGAGCAGTACTTC.

In this sample, this clonotype turned up a few times. The rearrangement joins TRBV2 to TRBJ2-1; D not resolved. Trimming took 7 bases from V and 5 from J, leaving 3 bases between them. In germline, CDR1 is SNHLY, CDR2 FYNNEI. The CDR3 sequence is 10 residues long. The CDR3 bases are TGTGCCAGCAAAAACAATGAGCAGTTCTTC. This encodes CASKNNEQFF.

The chain has TRBV7-6 and TRBJ2-7; D may match TRBD1 or TRBD2 (5 bases each). This CDR3 region has 15 residues. Germline V gene lookup returns CDR1 SGHVS and CDR2 FNYEAQ. V shed 5 bases and J shed 0 bases, with 14 bases lying between them. The CDR3 here is CASSGWDGSSYEQYF. The CDR3 coding sequence is TGTGCCAGCAGCGGGTGGGACGGAAGCTCCTACGAGCAGTACTTC. The full variable domain, its missing parts supplied by reference TRBV7-6 and TRBJ2-7, is GAGVSQSPRYKVTKRGQDVALRCDPISGHVSLYWYRQALGQGPEFLTYFNYEAQQDKSGLPNDRFSAERPEGSISTLTIQRTEQRDSAMYRCASSGWDGSSYEQYFGPGTRLTVT.

In its sample, this clonotype was seen a few times. The rearrangement uses TRBV3-1 and TRBJ2-3; 12 bases are shared with TRBD2. CDR1 and CDR2 (germline): LGHDT, YNNKEL (reference sequence). Trimming cost V 4 bases and J 6 bases; bases outside gene matches: 5. CDR3 length: 15 residues. This CDR3 reads CASSRLAGVVDTQYF. The DNA of the CDR3 is TGTGCCAGCAGCCGACTAGCGGGAGTAGTGGATACGCAGTATTTT.

This clonotype occurred many times. The chain is built from TRBV27 and TRBJ1-1; tentatively, D is TRBD1 (5 bases). Between the trimmed V and J ends, which lost 2 bases and 3 bases, there was a span of 7 bases. This CDR3 spans 13 amino acids. Germline CDR1 MNHEY, CDR2 SMNVEV (reference sequence). CDR3 in amino acids: CASSLQGYTEAFF. Here the CDR3 DNA reads TGTGCCAGCAGTTTACAGGGCTACACTGAAGCTTTCTTT.

The genes are TRBV12-3 or TRBV12-4 and TRBJ2-1, with D tentatively TRBD2 (5 bases). CDR3 length equals 15 residues. V gave up 8 bases and J gave up 5 bases, with 19 bases separating them. The CDR3 loop reads CASQDWMVWNNEQFF. The CDR3, as DNA: TGTGCCAGCCAGGACTGGATGGTATGGAACAATGAGCAGTTCTTC.

The chain is built from TRBV5-1 and TRBJ2-1; D is perhaps TRBD2 (6 bases). V lost 0 bases and J lost 0, with 13 bases in between. The CDR3 sequence is 17 residues long. CDR1 SGHRS and CDR2 YFSETQ come from the germline V gene. The CDR3: CASSLGWGSGSYNEQFF. The CDR3 coding sequence is TGCGCCAGCAGCTTGGGGTGGGGTAGCGGCTCCTACAATGAGCAGTTCTTC.

This sequence joins TRBV24-1 and TRBJ2-1; 7 bases line up with TRBD1. CDR3 length: 14 residues. Per germline, CDR1 KGHDR and CDR2 SFDVKD. Germline trimming cut 3 bases from V and 8 bases from J; bases unmatched to any gene: 6. DNA for the CDR3: TGTGCCACCAGTGATAGAACAGGGGACGATGAGCAGTTCTTC. It translates to CATSDRTGDDEQFF.

V gene TRBV9 combines with J gene TRBJ2-1; no clear D gene. There are 15 residues in the CDR3. Germline values: CDR1 SGDLS, CDR2 YYNGEE. Trimming shortened V by 3 bases and J by 0 bases, and 10 bases separated the two germline ends. CDR3 coding DNA: TGTGCCAGCAGCGCCCCTTCTAGCTCCTACAATGAGCAGTTCTTC. It codes for CASSAPSSSYNEQFF.

This rearrangement joins TRBV11-3 to TRBJ2-7, with TRBD1 identical over 7 bases. Germline CDR1 reads SGHNT; CDR2 reads YENEEA. This CDR3 has 13 amino acids. The trim removed 4 bases at V and 6 bases at J, leaving 6 bases unmatched. The CDR3 loop reads CASSSFGQVEQYF. The CDR3 coding sequence is TGTGCCAGCAGCTCCTTCGGACAGGTCGAGCAGTACTTC.